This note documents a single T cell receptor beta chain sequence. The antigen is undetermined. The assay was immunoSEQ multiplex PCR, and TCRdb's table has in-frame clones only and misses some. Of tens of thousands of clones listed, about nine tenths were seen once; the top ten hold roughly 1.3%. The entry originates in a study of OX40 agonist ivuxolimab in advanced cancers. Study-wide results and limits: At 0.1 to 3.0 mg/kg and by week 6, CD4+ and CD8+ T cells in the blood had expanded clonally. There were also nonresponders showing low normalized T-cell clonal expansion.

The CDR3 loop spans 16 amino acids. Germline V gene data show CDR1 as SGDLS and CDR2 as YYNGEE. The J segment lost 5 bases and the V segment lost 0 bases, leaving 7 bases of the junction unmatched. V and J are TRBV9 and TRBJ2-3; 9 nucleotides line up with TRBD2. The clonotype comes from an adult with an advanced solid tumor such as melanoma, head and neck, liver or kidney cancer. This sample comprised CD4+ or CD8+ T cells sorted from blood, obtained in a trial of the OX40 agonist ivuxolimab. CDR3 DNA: TGTGCCAGCAGCGTAGAGTGGCGGGGGGGCCGAGATACGCAGTATTTT. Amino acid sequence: CASSVEWRGGRDTQYF.